This entry lists 13 T cell receptor beta chains sequenced from one sample in a study of blood T cell repertoires in COVID-19. Sequencing was performed with immunoSEQ multiplex PCR; in TCRdb, only in-frame clones are kept and a portion is missing. There are fewer than 250,000 clones in the sample; 84% occur only once, and under 2% lies in the top ten. The specimen was PBMCs or T cells enriched from blood (not recorded which). The receptors come from a man aged 55 to 70 who had recovered from COVID-19.

The chain is built from TRBV11-3 and TRBJ2-3, with a weak D call TRBD2 (6 bases). This CDR3 is built from 14 residues. In germline, CDR1 is SGHNT, CDR2 YENEEA. The ends were cut back, 5 bases at V and 0 bases at J, with 9 bases in the middle. DNA of the CDR3: TGTGCCAGCAGCCCCGGGGGTAGCACAGATACGCAGTATTTT. Its protein product is CASSPGGSTDTQYF.

V is TRBV24-1 and J is TRBJ1-2; TRBD1 matches 7 bases. Germline V gene sequence: CDR1 KGHDR, CDR2 SFDVKD. The V segment lost 4 bases and the J segment 7 bases; nucleotides outside the gene matches: 8. This CDR3 is 14 amino acids long. CDR3 in amino acids: CATSESDRVSGYTF. CDR3 DNA: TGTGCCACCAGTGAATCCGACAGGGTGAGTGGCTACACCTTC.

CDR3 loop: CASSRATLEGFGNTIYF. The CDR3 DNA follows: TGTGCCAGTAGTCGCGCAACCTTGGAGGGTTTTGGAAACACCATATATTTT. V usage is TRBV19 and J usage is TRBJ1-3; D not certain. The germline CDR1 and CDR2 sequences are LNHDA and SQIVND (reference sequence). The V end was cut by 5 bases, the J end by 3 bases, with 20 bases between. This CDR3 has 17 amino acids.

This chain joins TRBV24-1 and TRBJ2-7, with TRBD1 identical over 8 bases. The CDR3 contains 14 residues. CDR1 is KGHDR and CDR2 is SFDVKD in the germline V gene. The V segment lost 3 bases and the J segment 4 bases; nucleotides outside the gene matches: 4. CDR3 in amino acids: CATSDADRGYEQYF. The CDR3 region has the DNA TGTGCCACCAGTGATGCCGACAGGGGTTACGAGCAGTACTTC.

The chain uses TRBV2 and TRBJ1-2; 7 nucleotides align to TRBD1. Germline V gene data show CDR1 as SNHLY and CDR2 as FYNNEI. This CDR3 has 15 amino acids. Trimming cost V 5 bases and J 6 bases; bases outside gene matches: 12. The CDR3 region has the DNA TGTGCCAGCAGTAAGAACCTGGGACAGATTAATGGCTACACCTTC. Protein: CASSKNLGQINGYTF.

The chain's CDR3 is CASSIGREYSNQPQHF. In DNA form, the CDR3 reads TGTGCCAGTAGTATCGGACGGGAGTATAGCAATCAGCCCCAGCATTTT. The chain is built from TRBV19 and TRBJ1-5; the D is unclear. From germline, CDR1 is LNHDA and CDR2 SQIVND (reference sequence). V was shortened by 3 bases and J by 0 bases, with 12 bases between the two germline ends. The CDR3 sequence is 16 residues long.

This chain links TRBV18 with TRBJ1-1; 7 bases are shared with TRBD1. The CDR3 consists of 13 residues. V trimming: 6 bases; J trimming: 7 bases; junction bases outside the gene matches: 8. CDR1 is KGHSH, CDR2 LQKENI, per germline. The CDR3 sequence is CASSLTGSSEAFF. The CDR3 DNA sequence: TGTGCCAGCTCGCTGACAGGGTCGAGTGAAGCTTTCTTT.

The chain links TRBV24-1 to TRBJ2-3; 11 nucleotides agree with TRBD1. Per the germline V gene, CDR1 is KGHDR and CDR2 is SFDVKD. The CDR3 totals 14 residues. The trim removed 9 bases at V and 2 bases at J, leaving 3 bases unmatched. The CDR3 region is CATGTGGSTDTQYF. As DNA, the CDR3 is TGTGCCACCGGGACAGGGGGTTCCACAGATACGCAGTATTTT.

The J gene is TRBJ1-2, the V gene TRBV3-1 (or the pseudogene TRBV3-2); a possible D gene is TRBD1 (6 bases). The germline V gene encodes CDR1 LGHDT and CDR2 YNNKEL (reference sequence). The CDR3 covers 15 residues. Trimming shortened V by 3 bases and J by 3 bases, and 14 bases separated the two germline ends. The CDR3 nucleotides read TGTGCCAGCAGCCAGACCGGGACACCATACTATGGCTACACCTTC. Translating it yields CASSQTGTPYYGYTF.

This sequence joins TRBV11-2 and TRBJ1-4, with 8 bases matching TRBD1. From germline, CDR1 is SGHAT and CDR2 FQNNGV. V was clipped by 1 base and J by 10 bases; unmatched bases: 5. This CDR3 spans 14 amino acids. The CDR3 region has the DNA TGTGCCAGCAGCTTAGCGGGGACAGGAGGAAAACTGTTTTTT. Translation gives CASSLAGTGGKLFF.

The V and J genes are TRBV27 and TRBJ2-7, with TRBD1 matching over 9 bases. The CDR3 consists of 12 residues. CDR1 and CDR2 from the germline V gene are MNHEY and SMNVEV (reference sequence). Trimming cost V 10 bases and J 7 bases; bases outside gene matches: 8. The DNA of the CDR3 is TGTGCCACCAGGGACAGGGTTTTGGAGCAGTACTTC. This translates into CATRDRVLEQYF.

The chain combines TRBV18 with TRBJ1-1; tentative D call: TRBD1 (6 bases). The CDR3 consists of 15 residues. V lost 3 bases and J 0 bases, leaving 11 bases between the germline ends. Germline CDR1 KGHSH, CDR2 LQKENI. The CDR3 sequence is CASSPRQVMNTEAFF. The CDR3 coding sequence is TGTGCCAGCTCACCTCGACAGGTGATGAACACTGAAGCTTTCTTT.

The rearrangement links TRBV2 to TRBJ1-1; TRBD1 is a possible D gene (5 bases). The CDR3 runs to 15 residues. CDR1 is SNHLY, CDR2 FYNNEI, per germline. V lost 8 bases, J lost 4 bases, and 20 bases lay in between. CDR3 amino acids: CASQERGLVFTEAFF. The CDR3, as DNA: TGTGCCAGCCAAGAAAGGGGACTGGTCTTCACTGAAGCTTTCTTT.